These 18 T cell receptor beta chains were sequenced from one sample in a study of blood T cell repertoires in COVID-19. Profiled with immunoSEQ multiplex PCR; TCRdb holds only in-frame clones, not every one. The table shows about 90,000 clones, with about nine tenths occurring only once. The sample was peripheral blood. The receptors shown here come from a human donor with active COVID-19. The donor label of this sample is uncertain.

This rearrangement joins TRBV19 to TRBJ1-2; D might be TRBD1 (6 bases). The CDR3 runs to 17 residues. CDR1 LNHDA and CDR2 SQIVND come from the germline V gene (reference sequence). Trimming took off 3 bases at V and 4 bases at J, with 21 bases between the two ends. CDR3 residues: CASSITSPQGRVYGYTF. CDR3 DNA: TGTGCCAGTAGTATTACCTCCCCCCAGGGGCGCGTCTATGGCTACACCTTC. Full variable domain (outside the CDR3, taken from reference TRBV19 and TRBJ1-2): DGGITQSPKYLFRKEGQNVTLSCEQNLNHDAMYWYRQDPGQGLRLIYYSQIVNDFQKGDIAEGYSVSREKKESFPLTVTSAQKNPTAFYLCASSITSPQGRVYGYTFGSGTRLTVV.

J is TRBJ1-1 and V is TRBV19; D uncertain. This CDR3 region has 13 residues. With 2 bases removed from V and 2 bases from J, the gap between germline ends came to 6 bases. Germline V lookup: CDR1 LNHDA, CDR2 SQIVND (reference sequence). Here the CDR3 reads CASSIRQNTEAFF. CDR3 nucleotides: TGTGCCAGTAGTATAAGACAAAACACTGAAGCTTTCTTT.

The V gene is TRBV29-1, the J gene TRBJ2-7; 7 bases line up with TRBD1. Germline V gene lookup returns CDR1 SQVTM and CDR2 ANQGSEA. This CDR3 region has 13 residues. V lost 4 bases and J lost 3; bases outside the gene matches: 6. The CDR3 sequence: CSVVGTAIYEQYF. CDR3 DNA sequence: TGCAGCGTTGTGGGGACAGCAATCTACGAGCAGTACTTC.

The chain links TRBV6-5 to TRBJ1-1, with D possibly matching TRBD1 (5 bases). The CDR3 runs 13 residues. Per germline, CDR1 MNHEY and CDR2 SVGAGI. V lost 0 bases and J lost 8, with 10 bases in between. CDR3 residues: CASSYSRQKEAFF. CDR3 DNA sequence: TGTGCCAGCAGTTACTCGAGACAGAAGGAAGCTTTCTTT.

This chain connects TRBV9 to TRBJ2-7, with TRBD2 matching 7 bases. Trimming cost V 0 bases and J 5 bases; bases outside gene matches: 11. The CDR3 runs 16 residues. Germline lookup yields CDR1 SGDLS and CDR2 YYNGEE. The CDR3 DNA is TGTGCCAGCAGCGTAGAGGGAGGGCTACTTTCAGACGAGCAGTACTTC. Residues: CASSVEGGLLSDEQYF.

The chain couples TRBV28 to TRBJ1-1; a possible D gene is TRBD1 (5 bases). CDR1 and CDR2 (germline): MDHEN, SYDVKM. V lost 4 bases and J lost 1, with 7 bases in between. The CDR3 totals 13 residues. The CDR3 sequence: CASSSGQNTEAFF. The CDR3 nucleotides read TGTGCCAGCAGTTCCGGACAGAACACTGAAGCTTTCTTT.

V gene TRBV7-9 combines with J gene TRBJ2-5, with D tentatively TRBD2 (7 bases). Germline loops: CDR1 SEHNR, CDR2 FQNEAQ (reference sequence). The CDR3 contains 15 residues. Trimming removed 4 bases at V and 5 bases at J, with 17 bases between. CDR3 sequence reads: CASSSARGAWETQYF. CDR3 DNA: TGTGCCAGCAGCTCCGCTCGGGGGGCCTGGGAGACCCAGTACTTC.

The chain has TRBV10-1 and TRBJ1-2, with a possible D match to TRBD1 (6 bases). CDR1 WNHNN and CDR2 SYGVQD come from the germline V gene (reference sequence). V shed 10 bases and J shed 5 bases, with 23 bases lying between them. This CDR3 spans 15 amino acids. The CDR3 protein is CANGDNTKSPYGYTF. The DNA of the CDR3 is TGCGCCAACGGGGACAACACCAAATCCCCGTATGGCTACACCTTC.

The chain employs TRBV12-3 or TRBV12-4 and TRBJ2-1, with TRBD1 as a possible D gene (5 bases). V was trimmed by 3 bases and J by 4 bases, leaving 7 bases between them. This CDR3 is built from 13 residues. CDR3 bases: TGTGCCAGCAGTTTTGACAGTTACAATGAGCAGTTCTTC. As protein: CASSFDSYNEQFF.

The J gene is TRBJ1-2, the V gene TRBV24-1; 7 nucleotides align to TRBD1. V lost 9 bases and J lost 3; bases outside the gene matches: 6. The CDR3 length is 13 residues. From germline, CDR1 is KGHDR and CDR2 SFDVKD. The DNA for the CDR3 is TGTGCCACCCAACCGGACAGGTACTATGGCTACACCTTC. Its protein is CATQPDRYYGYTF.

V is TRBV4-1 and J is TRBJ2-5; no definite D call. The germline V and J ends were trimmed by 4 bases and 1 base, with 13 bases remaining between them. The CDR3 length is 15 residues. Germline V gene data show CDR1 as MGHRA and CDR2 as YSYEKL. CDR3 sequence: CASSLALVSQETQYF. Here the CDR3 DNA reads TGCGCCAGCAGCCTCGCACTGGTCTCCCAAGAGACCCAGTACTTC.

This clone was counted only a few times. The chain joins TRBV21-1 to TRBJ1-2. TRBV21-1 is shown as a pseudogene. CDR3 size: 15 residues. The CDR3 loop is CASSKGGGGYGGYTF. DNA of the CDR3: TGTGCCAGCAGCAAAGGGGGAGGGGGATACGGTGGCTACACCTTC.

The V and J genes are TRBV6-6 and TRBJ1-3; TRBD1 is a possible D gene (5 bases). The CDR3 length is 14 residues. Trimming removed 5 bases from V and 3 bases from J, with 11 bases in between. Germline assignment: CDR1 MNHNY and CDR2 SVGAGI (reference sequence). CDR3: CASSGTGVGNTIYF. The CDR3 region has the DNA TGTGCCAGCAGTGGCACAGGCGTTGGAAACACCATATATTTT.

The V and J genes are TRBV5-4 and TRBJ1-6; weak D call: TRBD1 (5 bases). The CDR3 spans 13 residues. CDR1 is SGHNT and CDR2 is YYREEE in the germline V gene (reference sequence). The V end was cut by 4 bases, the J end by 8 bases, with 10 bases between. In DNA, the CDR3 is TGTGCCAGCAGCGGAGGGACCGATTCACCCCTCCACTTT. Its translation is CASSGGTDSPLHF.

The chain has TRBV7-6 and TRBJ1-5; weak D call: TRBD1 (6 bases). CDR3 length equals 15 residues. V was shortened by 1 base and J by 4 bases, with 11 bases between the two germline ends. CDR1 SGHVS and CDR2 FNYEAQ come from the germline V gene. The CDR3 protein is CASSLGRGVNQPQHF. The CDR3 nucleotides are TGTGCCAGCAGCTTAGGCAGGGGTGTGAATCAGCCCCAGCATTTT.

The chain uses TRBV28 and TRBJ2-7; no reliable D call. Germline lookup yields CDR1 MDHEN and CDR2 SYDVKM. There are 13 residues in the CDR3. Trimming took 4 bases from V and 2 from J, leaving 9 bases between them. CDR3 region: CASSYGATYEQYF. The CDR3 DNA reads TGTGCCAGCAGTTATGGAGCGACCTACGAGCAGTACTTC.

This chain links TRBV5-1 with TRBJ1-3; D perhaps matches TRBD1 (6 bases). This CDR3 is 18 amino acids long. Trimming took off 4 bases at V and 0 bases at J, with 20 bases between the two ends. CDR1 SGHRS and CDR2 YFSETQ come from the germline V gene. The CDR3 nucleotides read TGCGCCAGCAGCCCGAGGTACAGGGCCATCCACTCTGGAAACACCATATATTTT. Amino acids: CASSPRYRAIHSGNTIYF.

The J gene is TRBJ1-2, the V gene TRBV13, with 7 positions matching TRBD1. The germline CDR1 and CDR2 sequences are PRHDT and FYEKMQ (reference sequence). V shed 0 bases, J shed 6 bases, and the junction held 1 base outside the gene matches. CDR3 length equals 13 residues. CDR3 DNA: TGTGCCAGCAGCTTAGGGACAGGGAATGGCTACACCTTC. Translation gives CASSLGTGNGYTF.